This entry lists 32 T cell receptor beta chains sequenced from one sample in a study of Ad26.COV2.S vaccination and SARS-CoV-2 variants. TCRdb's copy holds only in-frame clones and misses some; the assay was immunoSEQ multiplex PCR. Of a few hundred thousand clones listed, roughly 90% are singletons. Treatment defined: 19 received Ad26.COV2.S at low or high dose, single or two shots; 5 received placebo; per-sample allocation not given. The samples date from day 63 after the first vaccine or placebo injection. Source: peripheral blood, taken in a trial of Ad26.COV2.S vaccine versus placebo. These receptors all stem from a person between 18 and 59 years old who received the Ad26.COV2.S COVID-19 vaccine or a placebo.

V usage is TRBV24-1 and J usage is TRBJ2-7; 8 nucleotides agree with TRBD2. The germline V gene encodes CDR1 KGHDR and CDR2 SFDVKD. V dropped 4 bases and J dropped 7; count of bases not matched to a gene: 11. This CDR3 has 15 residues. CDR3 DNA: TGTGCCACCAGTGACCCAGCGGGAGACAGGCGGGAGCAGTACTTC. Its protein is CATSDPAGDRREQYF.

This clone is a singleton in its sample. The chain carries TRBV10-3 and TRBJ2-5, with TRBD2 matching over 8 bases. Trimming removed 2 bases from V and 5 bases from J; junction bases left unmatched: 10. Germline V gene lookup returns CDR1 ENHRY and CDR2 SYGVKD. This CDR3 has 16 residues. CDR3 sequence: CAISELAAGAAETQYF. CDR3 coding DNA: TGTGCCATCAGTGAGCTTGCAGCGGGAGCTGCGGAGACCCAGTACTTC.

This clone was picked up one time. The chain combines TRBV25-1 with TRBJ1-5; D is ambiguous. This CDR3 is built from 12 residues. The V gene's germline CDR1 is MGHDK and CDR2 SYGVNS. The V end was cut by 4 bases, the J end by 6 bases, with 7 bases between. The CDR3 reads CASSGRGQPQHF. DNA of the CDR3: TGTGCCAGCAGTGGCCGCGGTCAGCCCCAGCATTTT.

This chain joins TRBV28 and TRBJ1-2; tentative D call: TRBD1 (6 bases). The CDR3 covers 13 residues. Germline loops: CDR1 MDHEN, CDR2 SYDVKM. V lost 4 bases, J lost 6 bases, and 12 bases lay in between. The CDR3 loop reads CASSSTGLDGYTF. CDR3 DNA: TGTGCCAGCAGTTCGACAGGCCTGGATGGCTACACCTTC.

This rearrangement joins TRBV4-1 to TRBJ2-7; TRBD2 agrees at 8 bases. CDR3 length equals 17 residues. Per germline, CDR1 MGHRA and CDR2 YSYEKL. Germline trimming cut 0 bases from V and 3 bases from J; bases unmatched to any gene: 10. CDR3 coding DNA: TGCGCCAGCAGCCAAGATAGGGGTAGCGGGGCTTACTACGAGCAGTACTTC. Translating gives CASSQDRGSGAYYEQYF.

V gene TRBV6-6 combines with J gene TRBJ2-2, with 7 bases matching TRBD1. CDR1 MNHNY and CDR2 SVGAGI come from the germline V gene (reference sequence). V lost 7 bases and J lost 3; bases outside the gene matches: 5. This CDR3 region has 14 residues. The CDR3: CASMTGLDTGELFF. CDR3 DNA: TGTGCCAGCATGACAGGGCTCGACACCGGGGAGCTGTTTTTT.

The chain is built from TRBV4-2 and TRBJ1-6; perhaps TRBD1 as D (6 bases). Germline V gene sequence: CDR1 LGHNA, CDR2 YNFKEQ. The CDR3 runs to 15 residues. Trimming stripped 0 bases from V and 10 bases from J, with 13 bases between. In nucleotides, the CDR3 is TGTGCCAGCAGCCAAGATCCAGGGGTACGGTCACCCCTCCACTTT. Translation gives CASSQDPGVRSPLHF.

The chain combines TRBV6-5 with TRBJ2-3; the D is unclear. From germline, CDR1 is MNHEY and CDR2 SVGAGI. The ends were cut back, 7 bases at V and 1 base at J, with 12 bases in the middle. The CDR3 covers 14 residues. The CDR3 loop reads CASTLAGGTDTQYF. The CDR3 DNA follows: TGTGCCAGCACCCTTGCCGGCGGCACAGATACGCAGTATTTT.

Turning to this clone: The sample holds other DNA sequences that translate to the same CDR3. The chain employs TRBV3-1 (or the pseudogene TRBV3-2) and TRBJ2-3, with D tentatively TRBD1 or TRBD2 (5 bases each). Germline loops: CDR1 LGHDT, CDR2 YNNKEL (reference sequence). Deletions cut 4 bases from V and 4 bases from J, with 6 bases between. The length of the CDR3 is 12 residues. In DNA form, the CDR3 reads TGTGCCAGCAGCCGGGGGTCAGATACGCAGTATTTT. Amino acid sequence: CASSRGSDTQYF.

The V call is TRBV19, the J call TRBJ2-3, with D unclear. V was clipped by 3 bases and J by 2 bases, with 9 bases between them. Germline assignment: CDR1 LNHDA and CDR2 SQIVND (reference sequence). The CDR3 totals 14 residues. CDR3 protein: CASSIGLNTDTQYF. For the CDR3, the DNA is TGTGCCAGTAGTATTGGGTTAAACACAGATACGCAGTATTTT. The whole variable domain, remainder taken from reference TRBV19 and TRBJ2-3, is DGGITQSPKYLFRKEGQNVTLSCEQNLNHDAMYWYRQDPGQGLRLIYYSQIVNDFQKGDIAEGYSVSREKKESFPLTVTSAQKNPTAFYLCASSIGLNTDTQYFGPGTRLTVL.

This clone appeared a single time. CDR3 sequence (DNA): TGTGCCAGCAGCCCGGGGTATGGCTACACCTTC. Its translation: CASSPGYGYTF. This sequence joins TRBV5-6 and TRBJ1-2; unclear D gene. CDR1 SGHDT and CDR2 YYEEEE come from the germline V gene. Trimming removed 4 bases at V and 5 bases at J, with 6 bases between. This CDR3 contains 11 residues.

This chain links TRBV19 with TRBJ2-1; perhaps D is TRBD1 or TRBD2 (5 bases each). V was pared by 2 bases and J by 0 bases, with 8 bases between. Germline CDR1 and CDR2: LNHDA and SQIVND (reference sequence). This CDR3 comprises 15 residues. In nucleotides, the CDR3 is TGTGCCAGTAGTATAACCGGGACCTCCTACAATGAGCAGTTCTTC. Its translation: CASSITGTSYNEQFF.

In its sample, this clone was seen a few times. The rearrangement links TRBV11-3 to TRBJ1-4; perhaps TRBD1 as D (5 bases). CDR1 and CDR2 from the germline V gene are SGHNT and YENEEA. The V and J ends lost 0 bases and 8 bases respectively, with 13 bases between them. The CDR3 length is 15 residues. CDR3: CASSLDPGRKEKLFF. CDR3 DNA: TGTGCCAGCAGCTTAGACCCGGGACGAAAAGAAAAACTGTTTTTT.

This chain connects TRBV7-2 to TRBJ1-5; TRBD1 agrees at 8 bases. J gave up 4 bases and V 5 bases, and 16 bases lay outside the gene matches. The germline V gene has CDR1 SGHTA and CDR2 FQGNSA. The CDR3 length is 18 residues. Here the CDR3 DNA reads TGTGCCAGCAGCCACCTAAGTTTAGGACAGGGCACAAATCAGCCCCAGCATTTT. It is translated as CASSHLSLGQGTNQPQHF.

This rearrangement joins TRBV4-1 to TRBJ2-1, with TRBD2 identical over 9 bases. This CDR3 has 13 residues. Germline V gene sequence: CDR1 MGHRA, CDR2 YSYEKL. V lost 5 bases and J lost 10; bases outside the gene matches: 6. CDR3 coding DNA: TGCGCCAGCAGCGGGAGGACTAGCGCGGAGCAGTTCTTC. Protein product: CASSGRTSAEQFF.

V is TRBV12-5 and J is TRBJ2-2; possibly TRBD2 for D (6 bases). V was shortened by 3 bases and J by 5 bases, with 13 bases between the two germline ends. There are 15 residues in the CDR3. CDR1 and CDR2 from the germline V gene are LGHNT and FRNRAP. The CDR3: CASGFMEGDTGELFF. The CDR3 coding sequence is TGTGCTAGTGGTTTCATGGAGGGTGATACCGGGGAGCTGTTTTTT.

This clone was found once. The V call is TRBV11-2, the J call TRBJ2-1; D not resolved. This CDR3 region has 13 residues. V lost 1 base and J 4 bases, leaving 5 bases between the germline ends. Germline values: CDR1 SGHAT, CDR2 FQNNGV. CDR3 nucleotide sequence: TGTGCCAGCAGCTTAGGGGATTACAATGAGCAGTTCTTC. Amino acid sequence: CASSLGDYNEQFF.

The chain recombines TRBV5-5 with TRBJ2-3; D is possibly TRBD2 (6 bases). Trimming removed 4 bases from V and 2 bases from J, with 17 bases in between. The germline V gene encodes CDR1 SGHKS and CDR2 YYEKEE (reference sequence). This CDR3 region has 16 residues. The CDR3 nucleotides read TGTGCCAGCAGCAGTATGGCGGGACCTATCACAGATACGCAGTATTTT. Protein product: CASSSMAGPITDTQYF.

This clone was seen more than once but under ten times. The chain is built from TRBV28 and TRBJ1-1; D not certain. This CDR3 has 14 residues. Germline-derived CDR1 and CDR2 are MDHEN and SYDVKM. V was pared by 1 base and J by 4 bases, with 10 bases between. DNA of the CDR3: TGTGCCAGCAGTTTATTGACTTGGCGCACTGAAGCTTTCTTT. Translated, it gives CASSLLTWRTEAFF. Looking up the rest from reference TRBV28 and TRBJ1-1 gives the full variable domain: DVKVTQSSRYLVKRTGEKVFLECVQDMDHENMFWYRQDPGLGLRLIYFSYDVKMKEKGDIPEGYSVSREKKERFSLILESASTNQTSMYLCASSLLTWRTEAFFGQGTRLTVV.

This chain uses TRBV6-1 with TRBJ2-3; TRBD2 agrees at 10 bases. CDR1 and CDR2 (germline): MNHNS, SASEGT. The CDR3 is made up of 17 amino acids. The V and J ends lost 3 bases and 3 bases, in that order; junction bases with no gene match: 9. CDR3 loop: CASSETQGLARTDTQYF. For the CDR3, the DNA is TGTGCCAGCAGTGAGACCCAGGGACTAGCGAGAACAGATACGCAGTATTTT.

The chain recombines TRBV2 with TRBJ2-7; 9 bases line up with TRBD1. There are 14 residues in the CDR3. Germline loops: CDR1 SNHLY, CDR2 FYNNEI. Trimming cost V 6 bases and J 1 base; bases outside gene matches: 4. The CDR3 nucleotides are TGTGCCAGCAGCAAGGACAGGGGTTCCTACGAGCAGTACTTC. Its protein is CASSKDRGSYEQYF.

This sequence joins TRBV6-5 and TRBJ2-4; TRBD2 aligns across 7 bases. The V segment lost 0 bases and the J segment 8 bases; nucleotides outside the gene matches: 10. The germline CDR1 and CDR2 sequences are MNHEY and SVGAGI. The CDR3 consists of 16 residues. As DNA, the CDR3 is TGTGCCAGCAGTTACTCGGGAGGGTTAGGTTTGGACATTCAGTACTTC. Translating it yields CASSYSGGLGLDIQYF.

This chain links TRBV5-6 with TRBJ2-3, with TRBD2 matching over 11 bases. Germline loops: CDR1 SGHDT, CDR2 YYEEEE. Unmatched junction bases numbered 10, after V lost 4 bases and J lost 0 bases. The CDR3 consists of 18 residues. CDR3 DNA sequence: TGTGCCAGCAGCGTACCGGGACTAGCGGTTATTAGCACAGATACGCAGTATTTT. This encodes CASSVPGLAVISTDTQYF.

The chain combines TRBV5-6 with TRBJ1-4; 7 bases fit TRBD1. J lost 10 bases, V lost 4 bases, and 16 bases had no gene match. This CDR3 has 16 residues. In germline, CDR1 is SGHDT, CDR2 YYEEEE. CDR3 DNA: TGTGCCAGCAGCCTGGACGGGACAGCCAATATCGGAAAACTGTTTTTT. Translating it yields CASSLDGTANIGKLFF.

V and J are TRBV7-2 and TRBJ2-7, with D unresolved. The CDR3 has 13 amino acids. From germline, CDR1 is SGHTA and CDR2 FQGNSA. The V end was cut by 5 bases, the J end by 8 bases, with 16 bases between. The chain's CDR3 is CASSPGTPTKQYF. CDR3 sequence (DNA): TGTGCCAGCAGCCCCGGAACCCCTACGAAGCAGTACTTC. Drawing the rest from reference TRBV7-2 and TRBJ2-7, the complete variable domain is GAGVSQSPSNKVTEKGKDVELRCDPISGHTALYWYRQSLGQGLEFLIYFQGNSAPDKSGLPSDRFSAERTGGSVSTLTIQRTQQEDSAVYLCASSPGTPTKQYFGPGTRLTVT.

V usage is TRBV7-3 and J usage is TRBJ2-2; unclear D gene. V was cut by 5 bases and J by 5 bases, with 12 bases left in between. Germline assignment: CDR1 SGHTA and CDR2 FQGTGA. This CDR3 contains 14 residues. CDR3 loop: CASSALVLTGELFF. The CDR3 nucleotides are TGTGCCAGCAGCGCCCTCGTCCTAACCGGGGAGCTGTTTTTT.

A single count supports this clone. The rearrangement links TRBV6-2 or TRBV6-3 to TRBJ2-1; D may be TRBD1 (5 bases). The CDR3 is 17 residues long. V lost 1 base to trimming and J lost 1 base, with 14 bases between them. Germline values: CDR1 MNHEY, CDR2 SVGEGT. The CDR3 region has the DNA TGTGCCAGCAGTTACTGGGGCAGTCCTGTTTCCTACAATGAGCAGTTCTTC. This codes for CASSYWGSPVSYNEQFF.

The sample holds one count of this clone. The V and J genes are TRBV6-2 or TRBV6-3 and TRBJ2-5; D not certain. CDR3 length equals 14 residues. V gave up 2 bases and J gave up 7 bases, with 14 bases separating them. The V gene's germline CDR1 is MNHEY and CDR2 SVGEGT. The CDR3 is CASSYGSASGTQYF. The CDR3, as DNA: TGTGCCAGCAGTTACGGAAGTGCCTCAGGGACCCAGTACTTC.

The chain combines TRBV9 with TRBJ1-5; tentative D call: TRBD1 (6 bases). Germline values: CDR1 SGDLS, CDR2 YYNGEE. This CDR3 contains 13 residues. V was pared by 3 bases and J by 3 bases, with 7 bases between. The CDR3 sequence is CASSGQDNQPQHF. The CDR3 DNA reads TGTGCCAGCAGCGGACAGGACAATCAGCCCCAGCATTTT.

This CDR3 reads CASSLFGDRVPGELFF. CDR3 bases: TGTGCCAGCAGCTTATTTGGGGACAGGGTCCCCGGGGAGCTGTTTTTT. J is TRBJ2-2 and V is TRBV7-3; 9 bases match TRBD1. The length of the CDR3 is 16 residues. The germline gives CDR1 SGHTA, CDR2 FQGTGA. V lost 2 bases, J lost 6 bases, and 7 bases stayed unmatched. Full variable domain (rest looked up from reference TRBV7-3 and TRBJ2-2): GAGVSQTPSNKVTEKGKYVELRCDPISGHTALYWYRQSLGQGPEFLIYFQGTGAADDSGLPNDRFFAVRPEGSVSTLKIQRTERGDSAVYLCASSLFGDRVPGELFFGEGSRLTVL.

The gene calls are TRBV30 and TRBJ2-5; either TRBD1 or TRBD2 may supply D (7 bases each). Trimming cost V 3 bases and J 5 bases, with 13 bases left between them. The CDR3 spans 13 residues. The germline V gene encodes CDR1 GTSNPN and CDR2 SVGIG (reference sequence). CDR3 DNA sequence: TGTGCCTGGAGGGCAGGGGGGGAGGAGACCCAGTACTTC. Its translation is CAWRAGGEETQYF.

This chain uses TRBV5-4 with TRBJ2-2; 11 bases align to TRBD2. CDR1 and CDR2 (germline): SGHNT, YYREEE (reference sequence). Unmatched junction bases numbered 10, after V lost 4 bases and J lost 5 bases. The CDR3 runs to 17 residues. CDR3 protein: CASSPVAGGPSTGELFF. The CDR3 coding sequence is TGTGCCAGCAGCCCCGTAGCGGGAGGGCCCTCGACCGGGGAGCTGTTTTTT.